The 3 T cell receptor beta chains given below trace back to one sample, sequenced in a study of blood T cells in healthy people across ages. Through a sample-barcoded 5' primer and a J-beta primer mix, a second PCR was run for about 6 to 12 cycles. TCRdb reanalysed the 5' RACE reads using MiXCR and keeps one entry per CDR3 protein. The sample has about 930,000 distinct CDR3 sequences; about 27% are singletons. These data were likewise used in another study, on T cells of mothers and their children.

The sequencing sample was made of blood. The source of these receptors is a middle-aged woman in good health.

This clonotype was observed a few times. V gene TRBV7-8 combines with J gene TRBJ2-7, with 8 bases identical to TRBD2. The CDR3 sequence is 16 residues long. Trimming cost V 5 bases and J 6 bases; bases outside gene matches: 15. CDR1 is SGHVS and CDR2 is FQNEAQ in the germline V gene. The CDR3 here is CASSPGGLAGRFEQYF. The DNA of the CDR3 is TGTGCCAGCAGCCCTGGGGGCCTAGCGGGTAGATTCGAGCAGTACTTC.

This clonotype has ten or more counts. At one end, the junction sequence differs from germline, possibly due to a read error. This chain joins TRBV5-1 and TRBJ2-6; possible D gene TRBD1, 6 bases. The germline V gene has CDR1 SGHRS and CDR2 YFSETQ. CDR3 length: 15 amino acids. The CDR3 reads CASSPDSSGANVLTF. The CDR3 nucleotides read TGTGCCAGCAGCCCGGACAGCTCTGGGGCCAACGTCCTGACTTTC.

The V gene is TRBV20-1, the J gene TRBJ2-3; tentative D call: TRBD2 (5 bases). Germline V lookup: CDR1 DFQATT, CDR2 SNEGSKA (reference sequence). This CDR3 spans 14 amino acids. Trimming took off 8 bases at V and 3 bases at J, with 18 bases between the two ends. The CDR3 nucleotides read TGCAGTTCATTTAACCCTAGCCTAACAGATACGCAGTATTTT. Residues: CSSFNPSLTDTQYF.